The clone carrying this T cell receptor beta chain occurred a few times. Its specificity is unknown. Germline-derived CDR1 and CDR2 are SGHTA and FQGNSA. V lost 5 bases and J 4 bases, leaving 11 bases between the germline ends. The CDR3 spans 13 residues. The data stem from a study of Ad26.COV2.S vaccination and SARS-CoV-2 variants. Across the whole study: Intramuscular Ad26.COV2.S doses were given once or twice, 56 days apart.

Overall study findings and caveats: TCR breadth and depth analyses may have underestimated total T cell responses. Placebo recipients showed lower spike-specific TCR breadth than vaccinees.

Treatment here: approximately 18 received Ad26.COV2.S at low or high dose, single or two shots; roughly five received placebo; per-sample allocation not given. Specimen acquisition occurred on day 63 following the initial vaccine or placebo injection. Libraries were prepared by immunoSEQ multiplex PCR; TCRdb keeps only in-frame clonotypes and omits some of them. The table includes 350,000 to 450,000 clones, about 85% detected once. The sequencing used peripheral blood, collected in a trial of Ad26.COV2.S vaccine versus placebo. The receptor was isolated from a person between 18 and 59 years old who received the Ad26.COV2.S COVID-19 vaccine or a placebo. The gene calls are TRBV7-2 and TRBJ2-5; a weak D match, TRBD1 (6 bases). In DNA, the CDR3 is TGTGCCAGCAGCGCTCGCAGGGGAGAGACCCAGTACTTC. It codes for CASSARRGETQYF.